The rows below give T cell receptor beta chains drawn from one sample of a study of T-cell reconstitution after alpha-beta-depleted transplantation in children. One entry per CDR3 protein results from TCRdb running MiXCR on the PCR reads. The sample carries roughly 300,000 distinct CDR3 sequences, 9.9% recorded once. The input for sequencing was PBMCs from the stem cell graft donor, taken from the stem cell graft. These receptors were obtained from a human donor who donated a stem cell graft to a child with SCID. Both conserved end residues are part of each CDR3. The order of the fields is V gene, J gene, clone size, D gene, CDR3 DNA, CDR3 protein. The D gene is left open where the match is weak. Some rows mark clone size as missing; the rest say once, few, many or name a class of expanded clone.

TRBV5-1	TRBJ2-5	-	-	TGCGCCAGCAGCCCAGTCAAGGTTCTGAGCTCCTACCAAGAGACCCAGTACTTC	CASSPVKVLSSYQETQYF
TRBV7-2	TRBJ2-1	few	TRBD1	TGTGCCAGCAGCTACGACGGGACAGGATTCTACAATGAGCAGTTCTTC	CASSYDGTGFYNEQFF
TRBV12-3/TRBV12-4	TRBJ1-1	-	-	TGTGCCAGCAGTTTAGCGCTTGGGCGGGGAGCTTTCTTT	CASSLALGRGAFF
TRBV12-3/TRBV12-4	TRBJ2-4	many	-	TGTGCCAGCACCGGGACCCCCTTAAACATTCAGTACTTC	CASTGTPLNIQYF
TRBV4-1	TRBJ2-2	many	-	TGCGCCAGCAGCCAGGGTTCGAACACCGGGGAGCTGTTTTTT	CASSQGSNTGELFF
TRBV5-1	TRBJ2-5	few	-	TGCGCCAGCAGCTTGGTGTTAGCCGAGACCCAGTACTTC	CASSLVLAETQYF
TRBV12-3/TRBV12-4	TRBJ2-7	few	TRBD1	TGTGCCAGCAGTCCCGGGACAGGGGGCGATTCCTACGAGCAGTACTTC	CASSPGTGGDSYEQYF
TRBV20-1	TRBJ1-5	-	TRBD1	TGCAGTGCCGGGACAGGGAATAGCAATCAGCCCCAGCATTTT	CSAGTGNSNQPQHF
TRBV20-1	TRBJ2-2	once	-	TGCAGTGCTAGAGATTCCGGCTCCTACACCGGGGAGCTGTTTTTT	CSARDSGSYTGELFF
TRBV7-9	TRBJ2-6	-	-	TGTGCCAGCAGCTTTGGGGGGACTGGGGCCAACGTCCTGACTTTC	CASSFGGTGANVLTF
TRBV10-3	TRBJ2-7	many	TRBD1	TGTGCCATCAGTGGACAGGGTACAACCTACGAGCAGTACTTC	CAISGQGTTYEQYF
TRBV11-2	TRBJ2-5	many	-	TGTGCCAGCAGCCTAAACCTCCATGGAAAAGAGACCCAGTACTTC	CASSLNLHGKETQYF
TRBV5-1	TRBJ2-1	few	-	TGCGCCAGCAGCTTGGTAGCGGATAGCTACAATGAGCAGTTCTTC	CASSLVADSYNEQFF
TRBV5-1	TRBJ1-5	-	TRBD1	TGCGCCAGCAGCGAGGGAGGGACAGCTAGCAATCAGCCCCAGCATTTT	CASSEGGTASNQPQHF
TRBV20-1	TRBJ1-2	many	TRBD1	TGCACGGGACAGGGGGCCTTTGGCTACACCTTC	CTGQGAFGYTF
TRBV29-1	TRBJ2-1	few	TRBD1	TGCGGGGGGACAGGGGACAATGAGCAGTTCTTC	CGGTGDNEQFF
TRBV2	TRBJ2-1	few	-	TGTGCCAGCAATATCTACGGCTACAATGAGCAGTTCTTC	CASNIYGYNEQFF
TRBV7-8	TRBJ2-1	-	-	TGTGCCAGCAGCTCAACTGGGCTATACGACAATGAGCAGTTCTTC	CASSSTGLYDNEQFF
TRBV5-1	TRBJ2-3	-	TRBD2	TGCGCCAGCAGCTTGGCCGGGACTAGCGGGGGCTCTTCCGATACGCAGTATTTT	CASSLAGTSGGSSDTQYF
TRBV7-2	TRBJ2-1	few	-	TGTGCCAGCAGCTTGGGGGGGGGGCGAAATAGGAATGAGCAGTTCTTC	CASSLGGGRNRNEQFF
TRBV10-2	TRBJ1-5	-	-	TGCGCCAGCAGAAGACAGCCGTCCAATCAGCCCCAGCATTTT	CASRRQPSNQPQHF
TRBV7-3	TRBJ2-1	-	-	TGTGCCAGCAGCTTAAACCAGGGATCCTTAGGAAATGAGCAGTTCTTC	CASSLNQGSLGNEQFF
TRBV27	TRBJ2-2	many	-	TGTGCCAGCAGACCTCGGGCGGCGGACACCGGGGAGCTGTTTTTT	CASRPRAADTGELFF
TRBV5-8	TRBJ2-1	many	-	TGTGCCAGCCAGGACGTTCCCAACAATGAGCAGTTCTTC	CASQDVPNNEQFF
TRBV6-5	TRBJ2-7	many	-	TGTGCCAGCAGTTCCGTCGGCGAGCAGTACTTC	CASSSVGEQYF
TRBV20-1	TRBJ2-7	-	-	TGCAGTGCTAGAGATTCTGGAGAGCAGTACTTC	CSARDSGEQYF
TRBV3-1	TRBJ1-6	-	TRBD1	TGTGCCAGCAGCCAAGGGACAGGGGGAAATTCACCCCTCCACTTT	CASSQGTGGNSPLHF
TRBV7-8	TRBJ2-5	-	-	TGTGCCAGCAGCTCCAACGGGCGAGAGACCCAGTACTTC	CASSSNGRETQYF
TRBV7-9	TRBJ1-4	many	-	TGTGCCAGCAGCTTAGATCGTGAAAAACTGTTTTTT	CASSLDREKLFF
TRBV12-3/TRBV12-4	TRBJ1-2	-	-	TGTGCCAGCAGTCCCGCTTCGGGGTATGGCTACACCTTC	CASSPASGYGYTF
TRBV7-2	TRBJ2-5	-	TRBD1	TGTGCCAGCAGCTTTTACAGGGGGGCCCAAGAGACCCAGTACTTC	CASSFYRGAQETQYF